This TCR beta chain was profiled in a study of T cell responses to AZD1222 COVID-19 vaccine. Notes on the study in general: The CD4 TCRs associated with vaccination extended across spike and predominated at 160-218 and 743-854. Just 5 to 7 AZD1222 recipients tested seropositive at baseline. Clonal diversity was possibly underestimated, and the donors were mostly white British, with more females. Recipients of two AZD1222 doses showed rising Spike-specific TCR breadth and depth.

With respect to this clone: As yet, its antigen is unknown.

CDR1 and CDR2 (germline): MNHEY, SVGEGT. V was trimmed by 1 base and J by 4 bases, leaving 8 bases between them. This CDR3 comprises 14 residues. Assay used: immunoSEQ multiplex PCR; TCRdb lists only in-frame clones, some missing. Of about 120,000 clones listed, 80% to 90% are singletons. The source of this sequence is an adult in good health. The rearrangement links TRBV6-2 or TRBV6-3 to TRBJ1-3; D is unresolved. Specimen: peripheral blood, collected on day 0 of MenACWY control vaccination. The CDR3 DNA sequence: TGTGCCAGCAGTTACTGGAGTAGGGGAAACACCATATATTTT. As protein: CASSYWSRGNTIYF.